One and the same sample provided the 6 T cell receptor beta chains below, sequenced in a study of sequential checkpoint blockade in melanoma. Profiled with immunoSEQ multiplex PCR; TCRdb holds only in-frame clones, not every one. Of about 13,000 clones in the sample, roughly 27% were seen once. The treatment here: randomized to nivolumab then ipilimumab (arm A) or the reverse (arm B). The specimen was tumor tissue (inferred from file names), collected from a patient given nivolumab and ipilimumab in sequence. The receptors originated from a human donor with melanoma.

This clone appeared a few times. The J gene is TRBJ1-4, the V gene TRBV6-8; D is ambiguous. This CDR3 spans 15 amino acids. The V end was cut by 6 bases, the J end by 2 bases, with 13 bases between. Germline CDR1 and CDR2: MNHGY and SAAAGT. This CDR3 reads CASREGSATNEKLFF. DNA of the CDR3: TGTGCCAGCAGAGAGGGAAGTGCCACTAATGAAAAACTGTTTTTT.

The gene calls are TRBV28 and TRBJ2-5; 7 bases agree with TRBD2. This CDR3 is 18 amino acids long. CDR1 and CDR2 from the germline V gene are MDHEN and SYDVKM. The ends lost 3 bases at V and 1 base at J; junction bases unmatched: 14. CDR3 residues: CASSLGPDWEGTQETQYF. The CDR3 bases are TGTGCCAGCAGTTTGGGCCCGGACTGGGAGGGTACCCAAGAGACCCAGTACTTC.

This clone was seen more than once but under ten times. The genes are TRBV6-8 and TRBJ2-3, with D possibly TRBD2 on 5 matching bases. The CDR3 has 14 residues. V gave up 4 bases and J gave up 6 bases, with 14 bases separating them. Germline assignment: CDR1 MNHGY and CDR2 SAAAGT. The chain's CDR3 is CASSFTGRRDTQYF. The CDR3, as DNA: TGTGCCAGCAGTTTTACGGGAAGGAGGGATACGCAGTATTTT.

The rearrangement uses TRBV15 and TRBJ2-7; 9 bases align to TRBD1. V shed 2 bases, J shed 1 base, and the junction held 9 bases outside the gene matches. The CDR3 length is 17 residues. Looked up from germline, CDR1 is LNHNV and CDR2 is YYDKDF (reference sequence). This chain's CDR3 is CATSRYYDRGGSYEQYF. Written as DNA, the CDR3 is TGTGCCACCAGCAGATACTACGACAGGGGGGGTTCCTACGAGCAGTACTTC.

The chain employs TRBV19 and TRBJ2-7; the D gene is possibly TRBD1 (5 bases). This CDR3 region has 14 residues. Trimming left V 3 bases short and J 0 bases short, with 9 bases between. In germline, CDR1 is LNHDA, CDR2 SQIVND (reference sequence). CDR3 coding DNA: TGTGCCAGTAGTATCGACAGTTTCTCCTACGAGCAGTACTTC. The encoded protein is CASSIDSFSYEQYF.

The chain couples TRBV19 to TRBJ2-7, with TRBD1 identical over 7 bases. After removal of 5 bases from V and 0 bases from J, the junction contained 4 bases not matched to a gene. In germline, CDR1 is LNHDA, CDR2 SQIVND (reference sequence). The CDR3 totals 14 residues. Written as DNA, the CDR3 is TGTGCCAGTAGTCCCCGGGACAGCTCCTACGAGCAGTACTTC. It codes for CASSPRDSSYEQYF.